This TCR beta chain originates from a study of blood T cells in healthy people across ages. Whole-study results and caveats: Both naive CD4+ cell counts and diversity were greater in long-lived donors than in aged donors.

This clonotype was seen ten or more times. Its antigen is unknown. The CDR3 runs 12 residues. Per the germline V gene, CDR1 is DFQATT and CDR2 is SNEGSKA (reference sequence). Each donor was a healthy Caucasian individual from Russia, aged roughly 6 to 95. Donors each provided ten milliliters of peripheral blood. It was with a sample-barcoded 5' primer and a J-beta primer mix that a second PCR of roughly 7 to 11 cycles was run. TCRdb used MiXCR to reprocess the 5' RACE reads, holding one entry per CDR3 protein. The sample has around 1,700,000 distinct CDR3 sequences, 28% seen once. This sequence originates from a woman younger than 45 in good health. Sample: blood. The genes are TRBV20-1 and TRBJ2-5, with D maybe TRBD2 (6 bases). This chain's CDR3 is CSPAGSQETQYF. The DNA for the CDR3 is TGCAGCCCGGCGGGGAGTCAAGAGACCCAGTACTTC.